Below, 16 T cell receptor beta chains from the same sample are listed, as sequenced in a study of graft-versus-host responses after intestinal transplantation. Intraepithelial and lamina propria lymphocytes were released after the graft tissue was processed. Sequenced by immunoSEQ multiplex PCR; TCRdb stores in-frame clones only, minus some. Of under 75,000 clones in the sample, around 90% were seen once. Specimen: ileum tissue, collected roughly 390 days after transplant. Receptor source: a human patient who received an intestinal transplant, so some T cells may come from the graft donor.

The CDR3 sequence is CASSPRGLAGGDTQYF. The CDR3 nucleotides are TGTGCCAGCAGCCCCCGGGGACTAGCGGGGGGGGATACGCAGTATTTT. The J gene is TRBJ2-3, the V gene TRBV9; TRBD2 aligns across 16 bases. Germline assignment: CDR1 SGDLS and CDR2 YYNGEE. This CDR3 is 16 amino acids long. The J segment lost 6 bases and the V segment lost 4 bases, leaving 5 bases of the junction unmatched. The whole variable domain, remainder taken from reference TRBV9 and TRBJ2-3, is DSGVTQTPKHLITATGQRVTLRCSPRSGDLSVYWYQQSLDQGLQFLIQYYNGEERAKGNILERFSAQQFPDLHSELNLSSLELGDSALYFCASSPRGLAGGDTQYFGPGTRLTVL.

The chain has TRBV5-6 and TRBJ2-7; D may be TRBD1 or TRBD2 (6 bases each). Trimming cost V 3 bases and J 4 bases, with 14 bases left between them. The CDR3 has 14 amino acids. CDR1 and CDR2 from the germline V gene are SGHDT and YYEEEE. This CDR3 is CASSSQGLSYEQYF. CDR3 nucleotides: TGTGCCAGCAGCTCACAGGGACTCTCGTACGAGCAGTACTTC.

The chain joins TRBV7-9 to TRBJ1-2, with 10 bases lining up with TRBD1. The V segment lost 3 bases and the J segment 7 bases; nucleotides outside the gene matches: 5. The CDR3 is 14 residues long. Germline V gene lookup returns CDR1 SEHNR and CDR2 FQNEAQ (reference sequence). CDR3 in amino acids: CASSLSWDRGGYTF. DNA of the CDR3: TGTGCCAGCAGCTTGTCCTGGGACAGGGGTGGCTACACCTTC.

The chain combines TRBV7-8 with TRBJ2-7, with D tentatively TRBD1 (6 bases). This CDR3 is built from 14 residues. Trimming left V 3 bases short and J 4 bases short, with 13 bases between. Germline V lookup: CDR1 SGHVS, CDR2 FQNEAQ. The CDR3 DNA follows: TGTGCCAGCAGCTTCACAGGGCTTCTATACGAGCAGTACTTC. Protein: CASSFTGLLYEQYF.

The rearrangement uses TRBV12-5 and TRBJ2-1; D is tentatively TRBD1 or TRBD2 (5 bases each). Germline loops: CDR1 LGHNT, CDR2 FRNRAP. Trimming removed 2 bases from V and 7 bases from J, with 9 bases in between. This CDR3 contains 13 residues. CDR3 amino acids: CASGLLGENEQFF. For the CDR3, the DNA is TGTGCTAGTGGTTTGCTGGGGGAGAATGAGCAGTTCTTC.

V is TRBV6-1 and J is TRBJ1-1; 10 bases fit TRBD1. The CDR3 runs to 15 residues. CDR1 and CDR2 from the germline V gene are MNHNS and SASEGT. The junction had 7 bases not matched to a gene; V was cut back by 4 bases and J by 5 bases. CDR3 loop: CASSVTGQGITEAFF. The DNA for the CDR3 is TGTGCCAGCAGTGTCACGGGACAGGGGATTACTGAAGCTTTCTTT.

DNA for the CDR3: TGCGCCAGCAGCCATTCCGGGGGATCCCAAGAGACCCAGTACTTC. The encoded protein is CASSHSGGSQETQYF. The chain is built from TRBV4-1 and TRBJ2-5, with a possible D match to TRBD2 (6 bases). This CDR3 is built from 15 residues. Germline lookup yields CDR1 MGHRA and CDR2 YSYEKL. V dropped 3 bases and J dropped 1 base, with 12 bases sitting between them.

The genes are TRBV4-2 and TRBJ2-5, with TRBD2 matching 8 bases. The J call is in doubt because the DNA end fits TRBJ2-7 better. The germline CDR1 and CDR2 sequences are LGHNA and YNFKEQ. The CDR3 runs to 16 residues. The CDR3 coding sequence is TGTGCCAGCAGCCAAGATTGGCTAGCGGGTCCCTACGAGCAGTACTTC. This translates into CASSQDWLAGPYEQYF.

This clone was seen a handful of times. The chain uses TRBV2 and TRBJ2-7, with D perhaps matching TRBD1 (6 bases). CDR3 size: 14 residues. Germline CDR1 SNHLY, CDR2 FYNNEI. Trimming pared 6 bases from V and 6 bases from J, leaving 18 bases between. CDR3 sequence: CASSPGQRISEQYF. The DNA of the CDR3 is TGTGCCAGCAGCCCCGGACAGCGGATCTCCGAGCAGTACTTC. Based on the CDR3 plus reference TRBV2 and TRBJ2-7, the full variable domain is EPEVTQTPSHQVTQMGQEVILRCVPISNHLYFYWYRQILGQKVEFLVSFYNNEISEKSEIFDDQFSVERPDGSNFTLKIRSTKLEDSAMYFCASSPGQRISEQYFGPGTRLTVT.

CDR3 DNA sequence: TGTGCCAGCAGGGCGGGGGGCCAGCCCCAGCATTTT. Its protein is CASRAGGQPQHF. The rearrangement links TRBV28 to TRBJ1-5; the D gene is possibly TRBD1 (6 bases). The V gene's germline CDR1 is MDHEN and CDR2 SYDVKM. The V and J ends lost 6 bases and 7 bases respectively, with 10 bases between them. The CDR3 consists of 12 residues.

The sample holds one count of this clone. The rearrangement links TRBV5-6 to TRBJ1-3; possible D gene TRBD1, 6 bases. The V gene lost 1 base and the J gene lost 4 bases, with 9 bases spanning the gap. Germline values: CDR1 SGHDT, CDR2 YYEEEE. The CDR3 covers 14 residues. The DNA of the CDR3 is TGTGCCAGCAGCTTGCAGGGGTCCGGAAACACCATATATTTT. It specifies CASSLQGSGNTIYF.

This chain uses TRBV5-5 with TRBJ2-5; TRBD2 aligns across 12 bases. Trimming cost V 2 bases and J 4 bases; bases outside gene matches: 6. The CDR3 loop spans 16 amino acids. The germline gives CDR1 SGHKS, CDR2 YYEKEE (reference sequence). CDR3 amino acids: CASSLRGGLAGETQYF. The DNA for the CDR3 is TGTGCCAGCAGCTTACGAGGGGGACTAGCGGGAGAGACCCAGTACTTC. Complete variable domain (other parts from reference TRBV5-5 and TRBJ2-5): DAGVTQSPTHLIKTRGQQVTLRCSPISGHKSVSWYQQVLGQGPQFIFQYYEKEERGRGNFPDRFSARQFPNYSSELNVNALLLGDSALYLCASSLRGGLAGETQYFGPGTRLLVL.

This clone is labeled medium-sized. J is TRBJ2-3 and V is TRBV2; D remains ambiguous. Germline V gives CDR1 SNHLY, CDR2 FYNNEI. The CDR3 spans 14 residues. V lost 4 bases to trimming and J lost 4 bases, with 12 bases between them. CDR3 protein: CASSGMFVADTQYF. CDR3 nucleotide sequence: TGTGCCAGCAGTGGGATGTTCGTGGCAGATACGCAGTATTTT.

The chain carries TRBV28 and TRBJ2-7; weak D call: TRBD2 (6 bases). The germline V gene has CDR1 MDHEN and CDR2 SYDVKM. Between the trimmed V and J ends, which lost 5 bases and 5 bases, there was a span of 19 bases. The CDR3 consists of 15 residues. The CDR3 nucleotides are TGTGCCAGCAGTCCTACCGTCGCGGGGCTTGACGAGCAGTACTTC. Translation: CASSPTVAGLDEQYF.

The chain uses TRBV6-4 and TRBJ1-5, with D possibly TRBD1 on 6 matching bases. This CDR3 is 16 amino acids long. The germline V gene encodes CDR1 MRHNA and CDR2 SNTAGT. V was shortened by 6 bases and J by 0 bases, with 15 bases between the two germline ends. The CDR3 region is CASRKGGDNSNQPQHF. The CDR3 coding sequence is TGTGCCAGCAGGAAAGGGGGTGATAATAGCAATCAGCCCCAGCATTTT.

This chain uses TRBV6-5 with TRBJ1-4; D is perhaps TRBD1 (5 bases). CDR3 length: 13 residues. Germline V lookup: CDR1 MNHEY, CDR2 SVGAGI. Trimming removed 4 bases from V and 6 bases from J, with 9 bases in between. The chain's CDR3 is CASSWGQYEKLFF. The CDR3 DNA sequence: TGTGCCAGCAGTTGGGGCCAGTATGAAAAACTGTTTTTT.